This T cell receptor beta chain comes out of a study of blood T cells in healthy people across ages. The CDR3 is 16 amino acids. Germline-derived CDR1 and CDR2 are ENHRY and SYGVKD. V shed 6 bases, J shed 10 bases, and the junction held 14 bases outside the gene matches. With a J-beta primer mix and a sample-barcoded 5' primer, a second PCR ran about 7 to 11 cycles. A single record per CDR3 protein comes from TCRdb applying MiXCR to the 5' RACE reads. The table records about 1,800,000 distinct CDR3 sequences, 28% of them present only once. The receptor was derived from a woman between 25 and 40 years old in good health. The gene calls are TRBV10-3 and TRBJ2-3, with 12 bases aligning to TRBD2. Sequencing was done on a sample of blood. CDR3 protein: CAIRERLAGGRDAQYF. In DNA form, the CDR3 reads TGTGCCATCAGGGAACGGCTAGCGGGGGGGCGGGATGCGCAGTATTTT.